The following is a T cell receptor (beta chain) sequence with its context. Its antigen is unidentified. This sample includes further DNA sequences coding for the same CDR3. Clones were read by immunoSEQ multiplex PCR, and TCRdb kept only the in-frame ones, dropping some. This sample carries about 98,000 clones, roughly nine tenths of them seen once, and the ten largest clones take roughly 3.8%. The V gene end was trimmed by 5 bases and the J gene end by 6 bases; junction bases not matched to a gene: 2. The CDR3 is 12 amino acids. Germline CDR1 MNHEY, CDR2 SVGAGI. This sample is drawn from a study of cytomegalovirus exposure and HLA in healthy donors. Findings and limits, study-wide: One later analysis, an examination of the 120 validation repertoires, found that first-cohort TCR clusters tended to co-occur in them. The classifier, whose performance was assessed in both the original and validation cohorts, reportedly diagnosed cytomegalovirus status with high specificity and sensitivity.

Separate from the approximately 670-subject first cohort, the roughly 120-subject validation cohort was the one that the donors belonged to. Sequencing was performed on PBMCs. V gene TRBV6-5 combines with J gene TRBJ1-2; 8 bases line up with TRBD1. This receptor was taken from a young woman in good health and CMV-seronegative. CDR3 in amino acids: CASSRTGNGYTF. CDR3 bases: TGTGCCAGCAGTCGGACAGGGAATGGCTACACCTTC.